The present T cell receptor (beta chain) was sequenced within a study of blood T cell repertoires in COVID-19 (dated by TCRdb to about 2020). Regarding the study in general: Samples from collaborators originated in the United States, Italy and Spain and spanned both the acute and convalescent phases of COVID-19. The prospective study material was composed of cDNA or gDNA derived from T cells, B-cell-depleted T cells, or PBMCs. The dataset comprised deeply sampled blood TCRbeta repertoires from subjects exposed to, actively infected with, or recovered from COVID-19. The repertoires were made available in a free public database intended to serve as a resource for research on the immune response to SARS-CoV-2. The samples were drawn from the first 160 participants of the ongoing ImmuneRACE study and from under 1,500 subjects provided by 6 global collaborators. The sample metadata nearly always contained a de-identified subject ID, COVID-19 status, age in years and sex. Where HLA class I and class II types were available, the types were taken from metadata supplied by the sample provider, not from assay-based typing. Overall results and qualifications from the work: The quantity of clinical and demographic metadata differed by source and by participant and was supplied without curation.

Reading from cysteine to phenylalanine, the CDR3 counts 20 amino acids. Solely the CDR3 DNA is kept, with 60 bases framed from the first base. For CDR1 and CDR2, the germline V gene lists MNHNS and SASEGT. V is cut back by 3 bases and J by 1 base, with 14 bases in the junction unmatched. Only one count was recorded for this clone. The clone's antigen remains unknown. There are no base qualities to consult, and no much larger clone falls within one base. Collaborating institutions collected whole blood in K2EDTA tubes following their own protocols. For TCRbeta analysis, collaborators shipped samples in one of three forms: frozen whole blood, isolated PBMCs, or DNA extracted from either of those sample types. The immunoSEQ Assay, a bias-controlled multiplex PCR, was used to amplify TCRbeta CDR3 regions from genomic DNA. The paper's processing steps were these. Within the assay, amplification of reference gene primers was used to estimate how many nucleated cells each sample contained. To quantify the absolute abundance of each unique TCRbeta CDR3 rearrangement, sequence reads were collapsed and filtered. For each sample, productive Simpson clonality was calculated as the square root of Simpson's diversity index across productive rearrangements. Drawn from immuneACCESS, this table holds only the in-frame rearrangements with V and J called that TCRdb kept. Clones are partly lost; checked studies trace under half to an unresolved V gene and leave the rest unexplained. V and J calls and clone size follow that table, whereas D and trimming were derived from the DNA. The sample table contains about 200,000 clones; only one count was recorded for roughly 84% of them. 1.9% of the sample goes to the ten largest clones.

The sequence links TRBV6-1 to TRBJ2-1; the junction holds 11 bases that match TRBD1. What was sequenced was peripheral blood. This receptor was taken from a man between 40 and 49 years old with active or convalescent COVID-19. The CDR3 amino acid sequence is: CASSEPLTGTGGMSYNEQFF. The DNA is TGTGCCAGCAGTGAGCCCCTTACCGGGACAGGGGGTATGTCCTACAATGAGCAGTTCTTC.